This T cell receptor (beta chain) is from a study of T cell clonality in common variable immunodeficiency. The V gene's germline CDR1 is SGHRS and CDR2 YFSETQ. V shed 3 bases and J 4 bases; nucleotides not matched to a gene: 10. CDR3 size: 16 residues. This clone has only a few counts. Coverage ceases 3 residues before the CDR3 finishes, and the germline J gene fills in the end. The assay was immunoSEQ multiplex PCR, and TCRdb's table has in-frame clones only and misses some. The sample includes some 42,000 clones, none of them occurring once. The clonotype comes from a person between 18 and 75 years old in good health. The rearrangement links TRBV5-1 to TRBJ2-1; TRBD1 aligns across 7 bases. The sample consisted of peripheral blood mononuclear cells. CDR3 amino acids: CASSWSTGVPYNEQFF. CDR3 DNA (partial): TGCGCCAGCAGCTGGTCTACAGGGGTACCTTACAATGAG.